A selection of T cell receptor beta chains follows, all from one sample in a study of blood T cell repertoires in COVID-19. Clones were sequenced by immunoSEQ multiplex PCR, and TCRdb holds only the in-frame ones, with some missing. This sample has a few hundred thousand clones; 80% to 95% occur once, and the top ten carry roughly 0.66%. The sample taken for sequencing was PBMCs or T cells enriched from blood (not recorded which). All receptors come from a man between 18 and 35 years old who had recovered from COVID-19. Each CDR3 is given with its conserved first and last residue. The order of the fields is J gene, D gene, clone size, V gene, CDR3 DNA, CDR3 protein. D genes are given only for firm matches. Clone size is given for some rows only: seen once, a few or many times, or a class if the clone is expanded.

j_call: TRBJ2-5; d_call: TRBD1; clone_size: many; v_call: TRBV5-5; cdr3_nt: TGTGCCAGCAGCTGGGACAGGGGGCGCGGGGGAGAGACCCAGTACTTC; cdr3_aa: CASSWDRGRGGETQYF
j_call: TRBJ1-4; d_call: -; clone_size: once; v_call: TRBV2; cdr3_nt: TGTGCCAGCAGTTTAGACGGGGCAACTAATGAAAAACTGTTTTTT; cdr3_aa: CASSLDGATNEKLFF
j_call: TRBJ1-1; d_call: TRBD1; clone_size: -; v_call: TRBV2; cdr3_nt: TGTGCCAGCAGTGGGAGGACAGGGGAGGCTCCTGAAGCTTTCTTT; cdr3_aa: CASSGRTGEAPEAFF
j_call: TRBJ1-3; d_call: -; clone_size: -; v_call: TRBV25-1; cdr3_nt: TGTGCCAGCAGTGAATTCCAGGGGATTTCTGGAAACACCATATATTTT; cdr3_aa: CASSEFQGISGNTIYF
j_call: TRBJ1-1; d_call: -; clone_size: -; v_call: TRBV14; cdr3_nt: TGTGCCAGCAGCCAAGATGGAGGAGGGAGAGCTTTCTTT; cdr3_aa: CASSQDGGGRAFF
j_call: TRBJ2-3; d_call: -; clone_size: -; v_call: TRBV11-3; cdr3_nt: TGTGCCAGCAGCTTAGATCCAGGGTCAGATACGCAGTATTTT; cdr3_aa: CASSLDPGSDTQYF
j_call: TRBJ2-1; d_call: -; clone_size: few; v_call: TRBV6-1; cdr3_nt: TGTGCCAGCAGTGAGAATCCCAGGGGATACAATGAGCAGTTCTTC; cdr3_aa: CASSENPRGYNEQFF
j_call: TRBJ1-1; d_call: -; clone_size: -; v_call: TRBV5-1; cdr3_nt: TGCGCCAGCAGCTTGGTGGGCAGGGGTGAGACTGAAGCTTTCTTT; cdr3_aa: CASSLVGRGETEAFF
j_call: TRBJ1-6; d_call: TRBD1; clone_size: -; v_call: TRBV27; cdr3_nt: TGTGCCAGCAGTTCCCCACGGACAGGGTTTCGATCACCCCTCCACTTT; cdr3_aa: CASSSPRTGFRSPLHF
j_call: TRBJ1-2; d_call: -; clone_size: -; v_call: TRBV4-1; cdr3_nt: TGCGCCAGCAGTCAGGATCACTGGGTTTTATGGGGCTACACCTTC; cdr3_aa: CASSQDHWVLWGYTF
j_call: TRBJ2-3; d_call: -; clone_size: -; v_call: TRBV9; cdr3_nt: TGTGCCAGCAGCGTAGGCGGAGTTCACACAGATACGCAGTATTTT; cdr3_aa: CASSVGGVHTDTQYF
j_call: TRBJ2-7; d_call: -; clone_size: -; v_call: TRBV7-9; cdr3_nt: TGTGCCAGCAGCCCCACCGGAGGAACCGAGCAGTACTTC; cdr3_aa: CASSPTGGTEQYF